This T cell receptor beta chain comes out of a study of shared clonotypes between healthy human individuals (dated by TCRdb to between 2020 and 2021). Turning to the overall study: The cohort included three men and two women between 18 and 49 years of age. For each donor, CD4 naive and CD4 memory were each run on three plates, CD8 naive on two plates, and CD8 memory on one plate. The study deeply sequenced blood TCR repertoires of roughly five healthy adults to estimate repertoire size and the extent of clonotype sharing between individuals. Libraries were prepared and TCR repertoires were sequenced by different laboratories using diverse techniques, in order to increase sequencing depth and limit assay-specific biases. Between about 0.9 and 10 billion PBMCs per donor were obtained by leukapheresis.

General findings and caveats noted by the study authors: The genetic and exposure-history diversity represented was limited by the small number of donors. Rarefaction of sorted-subset datasets indicated incomplete sequencing despite the large sequencing depth. Sampling was limited to blood, and TCR repertoires in tissue likely differ from TCR repertoires in blood. Based on pairwise subsampling, the degree of clonotype sharing among donors was expected to be affected by sequencing depth. Sharing across several donors was observed for approximately 4.6% of naive CD4, 3.5% of naive CD8, over 2% of memory CD4, and about 0.4% of memory CD8 clonotypes. Naive subsets generally had larger estimated clonotype richness than memory subsets. Higher generation probabilities were observed for clonotypes shared by all four sorted-subset donors than for non-shared clonotypes.

On this clone itself: The clone's antigen remains unknown. Nothing much larger sits one base from this clone, and base qualities are not available.

The donors were healthy, HIV-negative adults who had no recently reported acute infections or vaccinations. Every donor was a Caucasian adult living in Nashville, Tennessee, USA. CD4+ T cells were enriched through magnetic negative selection, after which naive cells were positively selected on CD45RA and the remaining negative fraction served as the memory subset. Blood was collected by leukapheresis, and PBMCs were isolated by Ficoll-Histopaque density gradient centrifugation and then cryopreserved in liquid nitrogen vapor phase. Purity and quantity of every magnetically sorted T cell population were checked by analytical flow cytometry. Genomic DNA was isolated from each sorted fraction and quantified by UV absorbance on a Nanodrop 2000c. Using the deep immunoSEQ assay, multiplex PCR amplified TCR CDR3 regions from genomic DNA. Extracted genomic DNA from each cell subset was spread evenly across all wells of several immunoSEQ 96-well plates, with each plate serving as a replicate. For sorted subsets, each replicate PCR was loaded with roughly 0.2 ug genomic DNA, equivalent to about 30,000 T cell genomes. The purified libraries were quantified using a Qubit 3.0 fluorometer, sized with a Bioanalyzer 2100, and then quantified again using the KAPA Library Quantification kit. Every immunoSEQ 96-well plate was sequenced on a separate single-read 150-cycle Illumina NextSeq 550 flow cell. From the authors' description of their analysis: Because only junctional sequences without quality scores were contained in the immunoSEQ output, filtering matching that applied to full-length reads could not be performed. To assign V/J genes and CDR3, sequences were annotated against IMGT germline references using PyIR, a Python wrapper for IgBLAST v1.9. Reads were removed for weak V/J assignments (E-value above 1e-6), missing CDR3, stop codons, out-of-frame junctions, or ambiguous translated residues. V3J clonotypes were defined by identical inferred V gene, J gene, and CDR3 amino acid sequence. To compute the percentage overlap between repertoires, the number of shared unique clonotypes was divided by the size of the smaller repertoire. Three approaches were used to assess repertoire richness: RTK rarefaction, the Chao1 estimator, and Recon v2.1 estimates of unobserved clonotypes. OLGA was used to compute generation probabilities for all TCRbeta clonotypes that the gDNA method yielded from a handful of donors. TCRdb retrieved this table from immuneACCESS and kept in-frame rearrangements only. Not all clones are present; in checked studies, unresolved V genes account for under half, and no reason is known for the remainder. V and J calls and clone size are as listed in that table; D and trimming were resolved from the DNA. The sample has over 2 million clones on record, roughly 90% of them singletons. The ten largest clonotypes hold more than 0.35% of the sample.

The clonotype originates from a man between 18 and 29 years old in good health. Some clones in this sample may be carry-over from other donors' samples. Sequencing was done on a sample of naive CD4+ T cells from PBMCs. The sample's cell subset or site label, in plain terms: CD45RA+ positively selected.

The DNA sequence follows: TGTGCCAGTAGTATGTGGACGGCTCAGCCCCAGCATTTT. Its product reads: CASSMWTAQPQHF. The chain was built from TRBV19 and TRBJ1-5; no confident D gene assignment can be made. CDR1 and CDR2 were assigned from the germline V gene (reference sequence) as LNHDA and SQIVND. The CDR3 measures 13 amino acids from cysteine to phenylalanine. Only the CDR3 portion is preserved as DNA: 39 bases, with reading frame beginning at the first base. Relative to germline, V is 3 bases shorter and J is 6 bases shorter, with 9 bases between their ends.